These 7 T cell receptor beta chains were sequenced from one sample in a study of beta chain features in type 1 diabetes. The investigators reverse transcribed all of the isolated RNA, so they sequenced expressed TCRB transcripts. The data were produced by immunoSEQ multiplex PCR, yet TCRdb's version contains in-frame clones alone and is incomplete. The sample shows a few hundred thousand clones, less than 15% of them seen only once. Sequenced: naive CD4+ T cells from blood. Source of these receptors: a woman younger than 30 in good health.

This clone was picked up a small number of times. This chain joins TRBV29-1 and TRBJ2-3; D gene uncertain. This CDR3 has 13 residues. CDR1 and CDR2 from the germline V gene are SQVTM and ANQGSEA. V was clipped by 4 bases and J by 4 bases, with 12 bases between them. The CDR3 loop is CSVGAQHSDTQYF. DNA of the CDR3: TGCAGCGTTGGGGCCCAACATTCAGATACGCAGTATTTT.

The chain links TRBV29-1 to TRBJ1-1; no clear D. The CDR3 has 12 residues. Germline V gives CDR1 SQVTM, CDR2 ANQGSEA. The CDR3 loop reads CSYSRVGTEAFF. CDR3 DNA sequence: TGCAGTTATTCACGGGTTGGCACTGAAGCTTTCTTT.

The gene calls are TRBV7-2 and TRBJ1-4; D perhaps matches TRBD1 (6 bases). Germline loops: CDR1 SGHTA, CDR2 FQGNSA. V was clipped by 5 bases and J by 4 bases, with 17 bases between them. The CDR3 length is 16 residues. CDR3 coding DNA: TGTGCCAGCAGCCTACGAGCCGGACAGAATAATGAAAAACTGTTTTTT. Translated: CASSLRAGQNNEKLFF.

This clone was detected only a few times. J is TRBJ2-7 and V is TRBV9, with 7 bases matching TRBD2. The CDR3 has 14 residues. Germline CDR1 and CDR2: SGDLS and YYNGEE. V gave up 2 bases and J gave up 2 bases; unmatched junction bases: 4. The CDR3 DNA reads as TGTGCCAGCAGCGTTCTAGCGGAAGCCTACGAGCAGTACTTC. Its translation is CASSVLAEAYEQYF.

J is TRBJ2-1 and V is TRBV12-5; the match to TRBD2 covers 11 bases. With V trimmed by 1 base and J by 5 bases, 1 base remained unmatched. Germline V gene lookup returns CDR1 LGHNT and CDR2 FRNRAP. The length of the CDR3 is 15 residues. The CDR3 spells CASGLGLAGNNEQFF. DNA for the CDR3: TGTGCTAGTGGTTTGGGACTAGCGGGGAACAATGAGCAGTTCTTC. The full variable domain, its missing parts supplied by reference TRBV12-5 and TRBJ2-1, is DARVTQTPRHKVTEMGQEVTMRCQPILGHNTVFWYRQTMMQGLELLAYFRNRAPLDDSGMPKDRFSAEMPDATLATLKIQPSEPRDSAVYFCASGLGLAGNNEQFFGPGTRLTVL.

V and J are TRBV6-5 and TRBJ1-2; D unresolved. The CDR3 extends over 12 amino acids. Trimming stripped 4 bases from V and 8 bases from J, with 11 bases between. The germline V gene encodes CDR1 MNHEY and CDR2 SVGAGI. CDR3 coding DNA: TGTGCCAGCAGTTTCCCCGGTTCCGGCTACACCTTC. Encoded protein: CASSFPGSGYTF.

This clone was found a few times. The rearrangement uses TRBV29-1 and TRBJ1-2; 9 bases align to TRBD1. The CDR3 sequence is 14 residues long. From germline, CDR1 is SQVTM and CDR2 ANQGSEA. V lost 1 base and J lost 4; bases outside the gene matches: 4. Here the CDR3 reads CSVEGDRARYGYTF. Written as DNA, the CDR3 is TGCAGCGTTGAAGGGGACAGGGCCCGCTATGGCTACACCTTC.